This entry concerns a single T cell receptor (beta chain). The entry originates in a study of T cell changes during pregnancy in multiple sclerosis. The germline V gene encodes CDR1 MGHRA and CDR2 YSYEKL. V was pared by 0 bases and J by 2 bases, with 10 bases between. The CDR3 covers 16 residues. The protocol was immunoSEQ multiplex PCR, while the TCRdb copy is restricted to in-frame clones and leaves out a portion. The profile shows fewer than 100,000 clones, about 88% of them singletons. This clonotype was obtained from a female donor with multiple sclerosis, enrolled in a pregnancy study. This sample comprised peripheral blood, obtained before pregnancy. The chain uses TRBV4-1 and TRBJ1-4, with D perhaps matching TRBD1 (5 bases). The CDR3 DNA sequence: TGCGCCAGCAGCCAAGACCCAGGGTGGACTAATGAAAAACTGTTTTTT. It encodes CASSQDPGWTNEKLFF.